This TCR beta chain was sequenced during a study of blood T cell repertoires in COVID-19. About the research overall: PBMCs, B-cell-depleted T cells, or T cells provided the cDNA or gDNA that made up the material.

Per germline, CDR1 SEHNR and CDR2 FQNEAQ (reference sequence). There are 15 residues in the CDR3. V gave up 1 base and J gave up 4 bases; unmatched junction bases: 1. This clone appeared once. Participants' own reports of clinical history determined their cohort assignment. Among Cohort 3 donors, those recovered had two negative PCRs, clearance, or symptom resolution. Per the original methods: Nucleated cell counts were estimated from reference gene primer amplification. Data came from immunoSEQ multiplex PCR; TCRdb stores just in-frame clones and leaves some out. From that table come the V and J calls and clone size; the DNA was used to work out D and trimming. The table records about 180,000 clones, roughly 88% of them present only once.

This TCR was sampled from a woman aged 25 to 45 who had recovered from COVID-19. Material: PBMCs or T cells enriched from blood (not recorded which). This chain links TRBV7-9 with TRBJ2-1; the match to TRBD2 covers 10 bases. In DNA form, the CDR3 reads TGTGCCAGCAGCTTAGAAGCGGGAGGGTACAATGAGCAGTTCTTC. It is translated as CASSLEAGGYNEQFF.